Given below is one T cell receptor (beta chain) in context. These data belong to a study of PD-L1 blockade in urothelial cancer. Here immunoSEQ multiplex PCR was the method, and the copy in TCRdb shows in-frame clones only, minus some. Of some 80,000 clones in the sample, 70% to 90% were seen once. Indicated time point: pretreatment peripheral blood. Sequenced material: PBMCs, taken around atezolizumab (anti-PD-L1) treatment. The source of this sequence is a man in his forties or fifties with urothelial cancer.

The CDR3 nucleotides read TGTGCCTGGAGCAGGGGATCCTACGAGCAGTACTTC. This translates into CAWSRGSYEQYF. The rearrangement joins TRBV30 to TRBJ2-7; TRBD1 is a possible D gene (6 bases). Germline CDR1 reads GTSNPN; CDR2 reads SVGIG (reference sequence). V was shortened by 3 bases and J by 1 base, with 7 bases between the two germline ends. This CDR3 region has 12 residues. Based on the CDR3 plus reference TRBV30 and TRBJ2-7, the full variable domain is SQTIHQWPATLVQPVGSPLSLECTVEGTSNPNLYWYRQAAGRGLQLLFYSVGIGQISSEVPQNLSASRPQDRQFILSSKKLLLSDSGFYLCAWSRGSYEQYFGPGTRLTVT.